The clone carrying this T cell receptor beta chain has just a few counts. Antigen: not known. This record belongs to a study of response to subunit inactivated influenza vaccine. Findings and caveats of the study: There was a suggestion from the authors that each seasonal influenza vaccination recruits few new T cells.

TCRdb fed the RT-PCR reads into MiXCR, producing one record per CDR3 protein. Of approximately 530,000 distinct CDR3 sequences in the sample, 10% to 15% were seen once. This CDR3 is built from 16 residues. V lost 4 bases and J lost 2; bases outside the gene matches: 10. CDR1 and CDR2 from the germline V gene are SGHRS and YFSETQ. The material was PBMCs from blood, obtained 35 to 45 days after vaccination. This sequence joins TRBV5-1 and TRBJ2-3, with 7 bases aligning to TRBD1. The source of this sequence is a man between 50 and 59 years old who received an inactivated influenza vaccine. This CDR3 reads CASSAGTAEFTDTQYF. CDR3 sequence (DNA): TGCGCCAGCAGCGCCGGGACAGCGGAATTCACAGATACGCAGTATTTT.